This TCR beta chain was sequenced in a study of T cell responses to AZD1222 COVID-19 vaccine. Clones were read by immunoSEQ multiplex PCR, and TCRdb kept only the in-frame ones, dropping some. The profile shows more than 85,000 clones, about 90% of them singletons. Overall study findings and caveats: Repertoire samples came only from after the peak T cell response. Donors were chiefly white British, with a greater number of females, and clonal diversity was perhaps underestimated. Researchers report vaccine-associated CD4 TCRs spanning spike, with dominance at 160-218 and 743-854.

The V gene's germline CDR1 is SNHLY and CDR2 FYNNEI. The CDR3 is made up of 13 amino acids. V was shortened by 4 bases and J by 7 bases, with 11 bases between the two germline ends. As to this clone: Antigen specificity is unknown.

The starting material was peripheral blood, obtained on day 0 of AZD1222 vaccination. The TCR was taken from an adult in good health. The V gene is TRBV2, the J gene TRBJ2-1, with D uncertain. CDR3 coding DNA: TGTGCCAGCAGTGTCGAGTGGAGAAATGAGCAGTTCTTC. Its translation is CASSVEWRNEQFF.